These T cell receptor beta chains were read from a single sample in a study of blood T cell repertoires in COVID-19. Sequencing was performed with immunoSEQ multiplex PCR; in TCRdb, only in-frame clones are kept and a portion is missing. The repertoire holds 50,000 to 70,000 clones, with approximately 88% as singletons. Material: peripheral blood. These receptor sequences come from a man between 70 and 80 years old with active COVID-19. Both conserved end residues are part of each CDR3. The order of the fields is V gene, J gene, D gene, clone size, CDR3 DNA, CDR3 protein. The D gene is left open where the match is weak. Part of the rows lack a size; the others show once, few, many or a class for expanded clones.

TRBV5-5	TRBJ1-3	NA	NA	TGTGCCAGCAGCTTCAACACAATCTCTGGAAACACCATATATTTT	CASSFNTISGNTIYF
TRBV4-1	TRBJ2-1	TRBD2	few	TGCGCCAGCAGCCATCTCCCCGGGGGGGGGACGGGATACAATGAGCAGTTCTTC	CASSHLPGGGTGYNEQFF
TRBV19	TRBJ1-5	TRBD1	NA	TGTGCCAGTAGTGAAAGGGACAGGGGGCCTCGGGGGAGCAATCAGCCCCAGCATTTT	CASSERDRGPRGSNQPQHF
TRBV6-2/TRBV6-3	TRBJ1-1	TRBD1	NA	TGTGCCAGCAGTTACCCCGGACAGGGGTTCACTGAAGCTTTCTTT	CASSYPGQGFTEAFF
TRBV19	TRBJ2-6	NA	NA	TGTGCCAGTAGCTGGCTTGGGGGCCGGTTCTTGGTTGGGGCCAACGTCCTGACTTTC	CASSWLGGRFLVGANVLTF
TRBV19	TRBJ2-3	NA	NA	TGTGCCAGTAGTATTAGAGGGGGTCGCACAGATACGCAGTATTTT	CASSIRGGRTDTQYF
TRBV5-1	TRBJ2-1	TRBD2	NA	TGCGCCAGCAGCTTGGGACTAGCGGGAGGGGCTGAGCAGTTCTTC	CASSLGLAGGAEQFF
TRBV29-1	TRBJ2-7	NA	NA	TGCAGCGCGGGAGTAGATGCCTACGAGCAGTACTTC	CSAGVDAYEQYF
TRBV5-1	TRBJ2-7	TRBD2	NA	TGCGCCAGCAGTCCTGGACTAGTAGGGAACGAGCAGTACTTC	CASSPGLVGNEQYF
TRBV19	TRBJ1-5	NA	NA	TGTGCCAGTAGTATAAATGAGGTTCGCGATCAGCCCCAGCATTTT	CASSINEVRDQPQHF
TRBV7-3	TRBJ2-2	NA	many	TGTGCCAGCAGCTTAATGGGGGGACCCGGGGAGCTGTTTTTT	CASSLMGGPGELFF
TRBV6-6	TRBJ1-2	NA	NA	TGTGCCAGCAGTTACGAGTTACTCCCCCCTAACTATGGCTACACCTTC	CASSYELLPPNYGYTF
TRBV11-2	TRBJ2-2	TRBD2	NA	TGTGCCAGCAGCTTAAGGGCTAGCGGGAGCGGTTCCTACGGGGAGCTGTTTTTT	CASSLRASGSGSYGELFF
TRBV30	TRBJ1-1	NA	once	TGTGCCTGGAGTAGAGGCTTGAACACTGAAGCTTTCTTT	CAWSRGLNTEAFF
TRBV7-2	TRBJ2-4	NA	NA	TGTGCCAGCAGCTTATCCCGAAACTCCAAAAACATTCAGTACTTC	CASSLSRNSKNIQYF
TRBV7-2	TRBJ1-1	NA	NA	TGTGCCAGCAGCTTTGCGGGACTAGCTGAAGCTTTCTTT	CASSFAGLAEAFF
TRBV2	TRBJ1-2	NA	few	TGTGCCAGCAGTGGGGGGGTCCGGGGAAGCGGAGGCTACACCTTC	CASSGGVRGSGGYTF
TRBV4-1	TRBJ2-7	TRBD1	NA	TGCGCCAGCAGCCAAGCCGCCCGACAGGGAATCTACGAGCAGTACTTC	CASSQAARQGIYEQYF
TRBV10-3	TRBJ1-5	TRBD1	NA	TGTGCCACGTCCCGGGACAGGGGCCAGCCCCAGCATTTT	CATSRDRGQPQHF
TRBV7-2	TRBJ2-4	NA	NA	TGTGCCAGCAGCTTTGGAGGGGGCATCGGCAAAAACATTCAGTACTTC	CASSFGGGIGKNIQYF
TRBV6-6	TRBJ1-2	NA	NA	TGTGCCAGCAGCATCGAGGGTGGCTACACCTTC	CASSIEGGYTF
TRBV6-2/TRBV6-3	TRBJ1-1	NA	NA	TGTGCCAGCAGTTCCGGCCGAGGAGAGTTGAACACTGAAGCTTTCTTT	CASSSGRGELNTEAFF
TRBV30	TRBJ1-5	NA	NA	TGTGCCTGGTCTTACGGGGGTGGTTGGAACAATCAGCCCCAGCATTTT	CAWSYGGGWNNQPQHF
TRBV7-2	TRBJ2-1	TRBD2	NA	TGTGCCAGCAGCTCTTACAGGTTAGCGGGAGTTGGTGAGCAGTTCTTC	CASSSYRLAGVGEQFF
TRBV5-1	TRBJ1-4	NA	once	TGCGCCAGCAGCCCTGGTACCCGGGAAGAAAAACTGTTTTTT	CASSPGTREEKLFF
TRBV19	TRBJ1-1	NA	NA	TGTGCCAGTAGTTCCGCGGGGGCTGAAGCTTTCTTT	CASSSAGAEAFF
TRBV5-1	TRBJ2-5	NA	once	TGCGCCAGCAGCCCCCGGGGAGGGGGAATAAAAGAGACCCAGTACTTC	CASSPRGGGIKETQYF
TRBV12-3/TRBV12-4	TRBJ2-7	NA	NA	TGTGCCAGCAGTTTAGCGGGCAGGTCCGAGCAGTACTTC	CASSLAGRSEQYF
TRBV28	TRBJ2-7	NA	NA	TGTGCCAGCAGTTTCCCCGGCAGGACTCGCCTGACCTACGAGCAGTACTTC	CASSFPGRTRLTYEQYF
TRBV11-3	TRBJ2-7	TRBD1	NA	TGTGCCAGCAGCCCTGGGACAGGGAGAAACTACGAGCAGTACTTC	CASSPGTGRNYEQYF
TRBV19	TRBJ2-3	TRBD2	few	TGTGCCAGTAGTCCCCGGACTAGCGGAGGCTCAACGCAGTATTTT	CASSPRTSGGSTQYF
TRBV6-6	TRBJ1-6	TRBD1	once	TGTGCCAGCGGGACAGGGGATTCACCCCTCCACTTT	CASGTGDSPLHF
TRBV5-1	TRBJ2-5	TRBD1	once	TGCGCCAGCAGCTCCCGGGACAGGGCCCAAGAGACCCAGTACTTC	CASSSRDRAQETQYF
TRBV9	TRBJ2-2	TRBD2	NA	TGTGCCAGCAGCCCTGGACTAGCGGGAGTTGCCGGGGAGCTGTTTTTT	CASSPGLAGVAGELFF
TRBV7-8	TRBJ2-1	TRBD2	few	TGTGCCAGCAGCGGGAGGGCTAGCGGGGGGTTCGATGAGCAGTTCTTC	CASSGRASGGFDEQFF